Reported below is one T cell receptor (beta chain). Its antigen remains unidentified. These data belong to a study of Graves' ophthalmopathy and Graves' hyperthyroidism. The study, taken as a whole, reports: Most thyroid-expanded clonotypes exceeding 0.001 frequency were also found in blood. Stable hyperthyroidism and ophthalmopathy were told apart by a 13-signature model, which achieved almost 90% sensitivity and just over 80% specificity.

RNA served as the template for amplifying TCR beta CDR3 regions. Second-round multiplex PCR came after first-round RT-PCR with HTBI primers. In TCRdb, the multiplex PCR reads were re-called with MiXCR into one record per CDR3 protein. The sample yields about 410,000 distinct CDR3 sequences, roughly 18% seen once. Ophthalmopathy in the donors was of moderate-to-severe activity, with CAS ≥3, NOSPECS ≥4 and duration under 3 months. Pregnancy or lactation, uncontrolled infections and other autoimmune diseases were grounds for excluding patients. This CDR3 is 14 amino acids long. The germline gives CDR1 MNHNS, CDR2 SASEGT. V shed 7 bases, J shed 5 bases, and the junction held 9 bases outside the gene matches.

The chain links TRBV6-1 to TRBJ2-5; TRBD1 aligns across 8 bases. This receptor was obtained from a woman aged 18-35 years with Graves' ophthalmopathy. The sequencing input was peripheral blood. CDR3 nucleotide sequence: TGTGCCAGCAAGACCGACAGGGGAAGTGAGACCCAGTACTTC. Encoded protein: CASKTDRGSETQYF.